This is a list of T cell receptor beta chains from one sample in a study of molecular identifiers for immune sequencing clone quantification. TCRdb re-called the PCR reads through MiXCR, storing one row per CDR3 protein. This table has around 460,000 distinct CDR3 sequences, around 23% appearing once. The sample was naive CD8+ T cells from blood, with Jurkat cell RNA spiked in. All receptors derive from a human donor in good health. Some libraries in this study had Jurkat cell RNA spiked in. Each CDR3 is given with its conserved first and last residue. The order of the fields is V gene, D gene, clone size, J gene, CDR3 DNA, CDR3 protein. The D gene is left open where the match is weak. The size entry is marked missing in some rows and otherwise reads once, few, many or a size class.

V gene: TRBV20-1; D gene: TRBD2; clone size: NA; J gene: TRBJ2-1; CDR3 DNA: TGCAGCATCCCTTTCCGGGACGCTCCACGGGGGGCTAGCGGGGGACACTCCTACAATGAGCAGTTCTTC; CDR3 protein: CSIPFRDAPRGASGGHSYNEQFF
V gene: TRBV19; D gene: NA; clone size: NA; J gene: TRBJ2-1; CDR3 DNA: TGTGCCAGTACCGGTAACCCCCCGGTGGATGAGCAGTTCTTC; CDR3 protein: CASTGNPPVDEQFF
V gene: TRBV27; D gene: NA; clone size: NA; J gene: TRBJ2-7; CDR3 DNA: TGTGCCAGCAGTTTGTTCGAAGGGGGGTCCCGCTACGAGCAGTACTTC; CDR3 protein: CASSLFEGGSRYEQYF
V gene: TRBV5-1; D gene: TRBD1; clone size: many; J gene: TRBJ2-5; CDR3 DNA: TGCGCCAGCAGCTTGGGGACAGGGGAACAAGAGACCCAGTACTTC; CDR3 protein: CASSLGTGEQETQYF
V gene: TRBV14; D gene: NA; clone size: NA; J gene: TRBJ2-7; CDR3 DNA: TGTGCCAGCAGCCAAGACGTCGGCAAGGGCCAAGGCGAGCAGTACTTC; CDR3 protein: CASSQDVGKGQGEQYF
V gene: TRBV12-3/TRBV12-4; D gene: NA; clone size: many; J gene: TRBJ2-1; CDR3 DNA: TGTGCCAGCACCCTTTCCCTTCGGGTTGAGCAGTTCTTC; CDR3 protein: CASTLSLRVEQFF
V gene: TRBV25-1; D gene: NA; clone size: many; J gene: TRBJ2-7; CDR3 DNA: TGTGCCAGCAGTGGGACCCAGCGCGAGCAGTACTTC; CDR3 protein: CASSGTQREQYF
V gene: TRBV7-6; D gene: NA; clone size: NA; J gene: TRBJ1-6; CDR3 DNA: TGTGCCAGCAGCCCCAGTACGGCTTATTCACCCCTCCACTTT; CDR3 protein: CASSPSTAYSPLHF
V gene: TRBV11-2; D gene: NA; clone size: NA; J gene: TRBJ2-5; CDR3 DNA: TGTGCCAGCAGCTTCTATTTGGGGGAAGTAGAGACCCAGTACTTC; CDR3 protein: CASSFYLGEVETQYF
V gene: TRBV27; D gene: TRBD1; clone size: many; J gene: TRBJ2-7; CDR3 DNA: TGTGCCAGCAGCCCCCGGGACAGGTATTCCGAGCAGTACTTC; CDR3 protein: CASSPRDRYSEQYF
V gene: TRBV27; D gene: NA; clone size: NA; J gene: TRBJ2-7; CDR3 DNA: TGTGCCAGCAGTTTATCGGCGGCTCACGAGCAGTACTTC; CDR3 protein: CASSLSAAHEQYF
V gene: TRBV19; D gene: NA; clone size: NA; J gene: TRBJ2-7; CDR3 DNA: TGTGCCAGTAGTCTTAGCTTAACGGGAAGTATCTACGAGCAGTACTTC; CDR3 protein: CASSLSLTGSIYEQYF
V gene: TRBV25-1; D gene: TRBD1; clone size: NA; J gene: TRBJ1-4; CDR3 DNA: TGTGCCAGCAGTGAATTGGGGACAGGAAAACTGTTTTTT; CDR3 protein: CASSELGTGKLFF
V gene: TRBV9; D gene: NA; clone size: NA; J gene: TRBJ1-5; CDR3 DNA: TGTGCCAGCAGCGTAGCCCCAGGACAGCCCCAGCATTTT; CDR3 protein: CASSVAPGQPQHF
V gene: TRBV6-5; D gene: NA; clone size: NA; J gene: TRBJ1-1; CDR3 DNA: TGTGCCAGCAGTTACTCGTGGGATATGAACACTGAAGCTTTCTTT; CDR3 protein: CASSYSWDMNTEAFF
V gene: TRBV2; D gene: NA; clone size: many; J gene: TRBJ2-5; CDR3 DNA: TGTGCCAGCAGCGCTAGCGATCAAGAGACCCAGTACTTC; CDR3 protein: CASSASDQETQYF
V gene: TRBV4-1; D gene: TRBD2; clone size: NA; J gene: TRBJ2-3; CDR3 DNA: TGCGCCAGCAGCCACACTAGCGGGACTAGCACAGATACGCAGTATTTT; CDR3 protein: CASSHTSGTSTDTQYF
V gene: TRBV21-1; D gene: NA; clone size: many; J gene: TRBJ2-7; CDR3 DNA: TGTGCCAGCAGCAGAGGACCGGGACAGTCCTACGAGCAGTACTTC; CDR3 protein: CASSRGPGQSYEQYF
V gene: TRBV4-3; D gene: NA; clone size: few; J gene: TRBJ1-5; CDR3 DNA: TGCGCCAGCAGCCAAGATCGTATAGGGGGAGAGCCCCAGCATTTT; CDR3 protein: CASSQDRIGGEPQHF
V gene: TRBV5-6; D gene: TRBD1; clone size: NA; J gene: TRBJ1-5; CDR3 DNA: TGTGCCAGCAGTTTCCGGGACAGGGGTTTTGGGAGCAATCAGCCCCAGCATTTT; CDR3 protein: CASSFRDRGFGSNQPQHF
V gene: TRBV2; D gene: TRBD1; clone size: many; J gene: TRBJ1-2; CDR3 DNA: TGTGCCAGCAGTGAAAATTGGCAGGGGGACTATGGCTACACCTTC; CDR3 protein: CASSENWQGDYGYTF
V gene: TRBV6-5; D gene: NA; clone size: many; J gene: TRBJ2-3; CDR3 DNA: TGTGCCAGCACCTGGGGAGATACGCAGTATTTT; CDR3 protein: CASTWGDTQYF
V gene: TRBV27; D gene: NA; clone size: NA; J gene: TRBJ2-3; CDR3 DNA: TGTGCCAGCAGTTTAGAGGGGGTGGACACAGATACGCAGTATTTT; CDR3 protein: CASSLEGVDTDTQYF
V gene: TRBV5-6; D gene: NA; clone size: few; J gene: TRBJ2-7; CDR3 DNA: TGTGCCAGCACCCGAAGACAGGCCGTCTACGAGCAGTACTTC; CDR3 protein: CASTRRQAVYEQYF
V gene: TRBV4-2; D gene: NA; clone size: many; J gene: TRBJ2-1; CDR3 DNA: TGTGCCACTAGAGCGGAACTGCTTATGAATGAGCAGTTCTTC; CDR3 protein: CATRAELLMNEQFF
V gene: TRBV7-9; D gene: NA; clone size: NA; J gene: TRBJ2-2; CDR3 DNA: TGTGCCAGCAGCTTAGAACCGGGACTTGGGGACACCGGGGAGCTGTTTTTT; CDR3 protein: CASSLEPGLGDTGELFF
V gene: TRBV14; D gene: NA; clone size: many; J gene: TRBJ2-3; CDR3 DNA: TGTGCCAGCAGCCAAGGTGACTACACGTCAGATACGCAGTATTTT; CDR3 protein: CASSQGDYTSDTQYF
V gene: TRBV27; D gene: NA; clone size: many; J gene: TRBJ1-5; CDR3 DNA: TGTGCCAGCAGTTCACGAAAGGGGCCCTATAGCAATCAGCCCCAGCATTTT; CDR3 protein: CASSSRKGPYSNQPQHF
V gene: TRBV18; D gene: TRBD1; clone size: NA; J gene: TRBJ1-5; CDR3 DNA: TGTGCCAGCTCACTTGGACAGGGATACTATAGCAATCAGCCCCAGCATTTT; CDR3 protein: CASSLGQGYYSNQPQHF
V gene: TRBV19; D gene: NA; clone size: few; J gene: TRBJ1-5; CDR3 DNA: TGTGCCAGTAGTATTTGGTTGGGGGCGAGCAATCAGCCCCAGCATTTT; CDR3 protein: CASSIWLGASNQPQHF
V gene: TRBV20-1; D gene: TRBD1; clone size: many; J gene: TRBJ2-3; CDR3 DNA: TGCAGTGCCCCCAGGGGGTATCGATCCACAGATACGCAGTATTTT; CDR3 protein: CSAPRGYRSTDTQYF
V gene: TRBV6-5; D gene: NA; clone size: NA; J gene: TRBJ2-2; CDR3 DNA: TGTGCCAGCAGTTACGGGAACAGATTAAACACCGGGGAGCTGTTTTTT; CDR3 protein: CASSYGNRLNTGELFF
V gene: TRBV12-3/TRBV12-4; D gene: NA; clone size: NA; J gene: TRBJ1-2; CDR3 DNA: TGTGCCAGCAGTCCGACAGTGCACCTAAGCGAGGCTAGCTATGGCTACACCTTC; CDR3 protein: CASSPTVHLSEASYGYTF
V gene: TRBV27; D gene: TRBD1; clone size: few; J gene: TRBJ2-4; CDR3 DNA: TGTGCCAGCAGCCCACAGGGGGTCGACATTCAGTACTTC; CDR3 protein: CASSPQGVDIQYF
V gene: TRBV7-9; D gene: TRBD2; clone size: many; J gene: TRBJ2-5; CDR3 DNA: TGTGCCAGCAGCCCCCAGGGAGGGGAGACCCAGTACTTC; CDR3 protein: CASSPQGGETQYF
V gene: TRBV20-1; D gene: TRBD2; clone size: many; J gene: TRBJ2-7; CDR3 DNA: TGCAGTGCTCCCCGGACTAGCGGGGGCTACGAGCAGTACTTC; CDR3 protein: CSAPRTSGGYEQYF
V gene: TRBV7-9; D gene: NA; clone size: few; J gene: TRBJ2-2; CDR3 DNA: TGTGCCAGCAGCTTGTCTGGGGAGTGGTCCGGGGAGCTGTTTTTT; CDR3 protein: CASSLSGEWSGELFF
V gene: TRBV27; D gene: NA; clone size: NA; J gene: TRBJ1-4; CDR3 DNA: TGTGCCAGCAGCCCCCTCCCGGCTAATGAAAAACTGTTTTTT; CDR3 protein: CASSPLPANEKLFF
V gene: TRBV29-1; D gene: TRBD2; clone size: few; J gene: TRBJ2-7; CDR3 DNA: TGCAGCGTTGTTTGGACTAGCCACCTAAGCGGCTACGAGCAGTACTTC; CDR3 protein: CSVVWTSHLSGYEQYF
V gene: TRBV21-1; D gene: NA; clone size: few; J gene: TRBJ2-5; CDR3 DNA: TGTGCCAGCAGCAAGTACAGCCAAGAGACCCAGTACTTC; CDR3 protein: CASSKYSQETQYF
V gene: TRBV24-1; D gene: NA; clone size: few; J gene: TRBJ2-3; CDR3 DNA: TGTGCCACCAGTTCGAACCGGGGGCGCACAGATACGCAGTATTTT; CDR3 protein: CATSSNRGRTDTQYF
V gene: TRBV24-1; D gene: TRBD1; clone size: few; J gene: TRBJ2-2; CDR3 DNA: TGTGCCACGAGACAGGGAAACACCGGGGAGCTGTTTTTT; CDR3 protein: CATRQGNTGELFF
V gene: TRBV4-2; D gene: NA; clone size: NA; J gene: TRBJ1-5; CDR3 DNA: TGTGCCAGCAGCCAAGAGTCGGGATATCAGCCCCAGCATTTT; CDR3 protein: CASSQESGYQPQHF
V gene: TRBV6-1; D gene: NA; clone size: few; J gene: TRBJ1-5; CDR3 DNA: TGTGCCAGCAGTGAACCGCAGGGCGGTCAGCCCCAGCATTTT; CDR3 protein: CASSEPQGGQPQHF
V gene: TRBV12-3/TRBV12-4; D gene: NA; clone size: NA; J gene: TRBJ2-1; CDR3 DNA: TGTGCCAGCAGCGCGACCCTATACAATGAGCAGTTCTTC; CDR3 protein: CASSATLYNEQFF
V gene: TRBV27; D gene: TRBD2; clone size: NA; J gene: TRBJ2-1; CDR3 DNA: TGTGCCAGCAGTTTATTCTTAGCGGGGGAGCAGTTCTTC; CDR3 protein: CASSLFLAGEQFF
V gene: TRBV20-1; D gene: NA; clone size: many; J gene: TRBJ2-7; CDR3 DNA: TGCAGTGCTCCTCACCCTAGTGGCGGGACCTACTACGAGCAGTACTTC; CDR3 protein: CSAPHPSGGTYYEQYF
V gene: TRBV28; D gene: NA; clone size: many; J gene: TRBJ1-6; CDR3 DNA: TGTGCCAGCAGTTCCGTGGGTACGGCGGTGTCACCCCTCCACTTT; CDR3 protein: CASSSVGTAVSPLHF
V gene: TRBV5-4; D gene: TRBD2; clone size: many; J gene: TRBJ2-3; CDR3 DNA: TGTGCCAGCAGCTCGGGACTAGCGGGATACGGGGTCACGCAGTATTTT; CDR3 protein: CASSSGLAGYGVTQYF
V gene: TRBV18; D gene: NA; clone size: few; J gene: TRBJ1-5; CDR3 DNA: TGTGCCAGCTCACCATCGGGGATGGAGCCCCAGCATTTT; CDR3 protein: CASSPSGMEPQHF
V gene: TRBV16; D gene: NA; clone size: NA; J gene: TRBJ1-4; CDR3 DNA: TGTGCCAGCAGGAGCCCTGAACTTAATGAAGAACTGTTTTTT; CDR3 protein: CASRSPELNEELFF